One and the same sample provided the 22 T cell receptor beta chains below, sequenced in a study of blood T cell repertoires in COVID-19. Method: immunoSEQ multiplex PCR; TCRdb's copy keeps in-frame clones and lacks some. Among some 450,000 clones listed, roughly 88% were seen once. Specimen: peripheral blood. The receptors come from a woman in her fifties or sixties with COVID-19, enrolled during active disease.

In its sample, this clone was seen once. The chain couples TRBV29-1 to TRBJ1-2; 10 bases align to TRBD1. CDR1 and CDR2 (germline): SQVTM, ANQGSEA. J was trimmed by 1 base and V by 8 bases; bases with no gene match: 7. The CDR3 is 14 residues long. The CDR3 DNA sequence: TGCAGCTATGGACAGGGGGAATTTAACTATGGCTACACCTTC. Protein: CSYGQGEFNYGYTF.

The rearrangement uses TRBV30 and TRBJ1-6; the match to TRBD1 covers 7 bases. CDR1 and CDR2 (germline): GTSNPN, SVGIG (reference sequence). V lost 3 bases, J lost 10 bases, and 6 bases stayed unmatched. This CDR3 contains 13 residues. The CDR3 here is CAWSPRQGSPLHF. CDR3 DNA sequence: TGTGCCTGGAGCCCTAGACAGGGATCACCCCTCCACTTT.

The chain employs TRBV18 and TRBJ2-7; TRBD1 aligns across 8 bases. In germline, CDR1 is KGHSH, CDR2 LQKENI. The CDR3 spans 14 residues. The ends lost 5 bases at V and 3 bases at J; junction bases unmatched: 6. The DNA for the CDR3 is TGTGCCAGCTCAACATTAGGACAGGGCTACGAGCAGTACTTC. Encoded protein: CASSTLGQGYEQYF.

The chain carries TRBV30 and TRBJ2-2, with D possibly being TRBD2 (6 bases). Between the trimmed V and J ends, which lost 4 bases and 3 bases, there was a span of 15 bases. The CDR3 covers 15 residues. Germline V gene sequence: CDR1 GTSNPN, CDR2 SVGIG (reference sequence). Here the CDR3 DNA reads TGTGCCTGGACATCCGGCCGGGGGTACACCGGGGAGCTGTTTTTT. This translates into CAWTSGRGYTGELFF.

This clone occurred once. The gene calls are TRBV19 and TRBJ1-1, with 9 bases aligning to TRBD1. Trimming took 7 bases from V and 6 from J; bases not matched to a gene: 9. CDR1 is LNHDA and CDR2 is SQIVND in the germline V gene (reference sequence). CDR3 length: 14 residues. The CDR3 sequence is CASIPGQGGPEAFF. CDR3 nucleotides: TGTGCCAGTATTCCGGGACAGGGTGGCCCTGAAGCTTTCTTT. Filled out from reference TRBV19 and TRBJ1-1, the complete variable domain reads DGGITQSPKYLFRKEGQNVTLSCEQNLNHDAMYWYRQDPGQGLRLIYYSQIVNDFQKGDIAEGYSVSREKKESFPLTVTSAQKNPTAFYLCASIPGQGGPEAFFGQGTRLTVV.

The chain combines TRBV5-1 with TRBJ2-7; D not resolved. The CDR3 length is 13 residues. Germline loops: CDR1 SGHRS, CDR2 YFSETQ. V was pared by 0 bases and J by 6 bases, with 10 bases between. This CDR3 reads CASSLDGVPEQYF. CDR3 nucleotides: TGCGCCAGCAGCTTGGACGGAGTCCCCGAGCAGTACTTC. The variable domain in full, with the rest retrieved from reference TRBV5-1 and TRBJ2-7, is KAGVTQTPRYLIKTRGQQVTLSCSPISGHRSVSWYQQTPGQGLQFLFEYFSETQRNKGNFPGRFSGRQFSNSRSEMNVSTLELGDSALYLCASSLDGVPEQYFGPGTRLTVT.

The chain combines TRBV5-4 with TRBJ1-1; D unresolved. Germline-derived CDR1 and CDR2 are SGHNT and YYREEE (reference sequence). This CDR3 is built from 13 residues. Trimming removed 4 bases at V and 1 base at J, with 8 bases between. DNA for the CDR3: TGTGCCAGCAGCATACAGACGAACACTGAAGCTTTCTTT. Translated: CASSIQTNTEAFF.

The J gene is TRBJ2-1, the V gene TRBV12-3 or TRBV12-4; possible D gene TRBD2, 5 bases. The V and J ends lost 3 bases and 10 bases respectively, with 10 bases between them. The CDR3 is 12 amino acids. The CDR3 coding sequence is TGTGCCAGCAGTTTGGGCCCGGGGGAGCAGTTCTTC. Translation gives CASSLGPGEQFF.

The V call is TRBV5-1, the J call TRBJ1-1; tentative D call: TRBD1 (5 bases). Trimming cost V 0 bases and J 5 bases, with 14 bases left between them. This CDR3 has 15 residues. CDR1 and CDR2 (germline): SGHRS, YFSETQ. In nucleotides, the CDR3 is TGCGCCAGCAGCTTGGAGCGGGGGACGGGGACTGAAGCTTTCTTT. Its translation is CASSLERGTGTEAFF.

This chain joins TRBV6-5 and TRBJ1-5; TRBD1 matches 9 bases. The germline V gene encodes CDR1 MNHEY and CDR2 SVGAGI. The length of the CDR3 is 15 residues. V trimming: 6 bases; J trimming: 4 bases; junction bases outside the gene matches: 7. Here the CDR3 reads CASRLRDRENQPQHF. The CDR3 region has the DNA TGTGCCAGCAGACTCCGGGACAGGGAAAATCAGCCCCAGCATTTT.

The chain carries TRBV14 and TRBJ1-1; D is undetermined. V lost 1 base and J 0 bases, leaving 3 bases between the germline ends. CDR3 length equals 13 residues. CDR1 and CDR2 (germline): SGHDN, FVKESK. Here the CDR3 DNA reads TGTGCCAGCAGCCAAGTCATGAACACTGAAGCTTTCTTT. Translated, it gives CASSQVMNTEAFF.

V and J are TRBV7-9 and TRBJ1-1; tentative D call: TRBD1 (6 bases). The V gene lost 1 base and the J gene lost 1 base, with 13 bases spanning the gap. CDR1 and CDR2 from the germline V gene are SEHNR and FQNEAQ (reference sequence). This CDR3 region has 16 residues. The CDR3 nucleotides read TGTGCCAGCAGCTTAGGGAACAGGGATGGGAACACTGAAGCTTTCTTT. It encodes CASSLGNRDGNTEAFF.

The chain recombines TRBV5-4 with TRBJ1-5; 7 bases align to TRBD1. The CDR3 is made up of 19 amino acids. Trimming took 9 bases from V and 7 from J; bases not matched to a gene: 28. Germline V gene lookup returns CDR1 SGHNT and CDR2 YYREEE (reference sequence). In nucleotides, the CDR3 is TGTGCCAAGCACGAAGCAGGAGGTCTCCTGACAGGGTCGGAACAGCCCCAGCATTTT. Residues: CAKHEAGGLLTGSEQPQHF.

This clone occurred a few times. DNA for the CDR3: TGTGCCAGCAGCCAACTGGCAAACACCATATATTTT. Protein sequence: CASSQLANTIYF. This sequence joins TRBV3-1 (or the pseudogene TRBV3-2) and TRBJ1-3; D call uncertain. The CDR3 is 12 residues long. Germline V gives CDR1 LGHDT, CDR2 YNNKEL (reference sequence). Trimming pared 2 bases from V and 6 bases from J, leaving 5 bases between.

The chain links TRBV18 to TRBJ2-7, with D maybe TRBD1 (6 bases). Per germline, CDR1 KGHSH and CDR2 LQKENI. The CDR3 loop spans 15 amino acids. Trimming took 1 base from V and 1 from J, leaving 11 bases between them. The CDR3 sequence is CASSPQTGLSYEQYF. The DNA for the CDR3 is TGTGCCAGCTCACCACAGACAGGCCTATCCTACGAGCAGTACTTC.

This clone was seen more than once but under ten times. V is TRBV10-1 and J is TRBJ2-1; 8 bases match TRBD1. CDR1 is WNHNN and CDR2 is SYGVQD in the germline V gene (reference sequence). V was pared by 6 bases and J by 9 bases, with 7 bases of the junction left unmatched. The CDR3 runs to 13 residues. CDR3 in amino acids: CASSGVTGGEQFF. The CDR3 DNA follows: TGCGCCAGCAGCGGGGTAACAGGGGGTGAGCAGTTCTTC.

CDR3 in amino acids: CASSPGTGLRGDTQYF. CDR3 nucleotide sequence: TGTGCCAGCAGTCCCGGGACAGGCTTGAGGGGGGATACGCAGTATTTT. The rearrangement uses TRBV28 and TRBJ2-3; 8 nucleotides match TRBD1. CDR3 length equals 16 residues. Trimming removed 5 bases from V and 6 bases from J; junction bases left unmatched: 13. CDR1 is MDHEN and CDR2 is SYDVKM in the germline V gene.

Details on this clone: Within the sample, other DNA sequences also encode this same CDR3. V usage is TRBV18 and J usage is TRBJ2-2; D is perhaps TRBD1 (5 bases). The V end was cut by 6 bases, the J end by 2 bases, with 10 bases between. The CDR3 consists of 14 residues. Germline loops: CDR1 KGHSH, CDR2 LQKENI. In DNA, the CDR3 is TGTGCCAGCTCCCGCGACAGTAACACCGGGGAGCTGTTTTTT. Amino acids: CASSRDSNTGELFF.

The chain has TRBV12-1 and TRBJ2-7; the D call TRBD2 from the table was never checked on the DNA. TRBV12-1 is a pseudogene segment. This CDR3 has 11 residues. The CDR3 bases are TGTGCCAGCAGCTTTGAGAGGGAGGAGTACTTC. Residues: CASSFEREEYF.

This chain links TRBV28 with TRBJ2-3; 9 nucleotides align to TRBD1. The junction had 8 bases not matched to a gene; V was cut back by 6 bases and J by 4 bases. The CDR3 totals 15 residues. CDR1 MDHEN and CDR2 SYDVKM come from the germline V gene. CDR3 coding DNA: TGTGCCAGCAGCGTGGGGACAGGGAGGGCAGATACGCAGTATTTT. It encodes CASSVGTGRADTQYF.

The chain couples TRBV20-1 to TRBJ1-2; TRBD1 matches at 8 bases. The CDR3 is 11 residues long. Germline CDR1 is DFQATT and CDR2 is SNEGSKA (reference sequence). J gave up 8 bases and V 5 bases, and 4 bases lay outside the gene matches. The CDR3 nucleotides are TGCAGTGCTGGCGACAGGGGAGGCTACACCTTC. Protein product: CSAGDRGGYTF.

The rearrangement links TRBV4-1 to TRBJ1-2; D may be TRBD1 (6 bases). CDR3 length: 16 amino acids. Trimming removed 5 bases at V and 2 bases at J, with 18 bases between. CDR1 is MGHRA, CDR2 YSYEKL, per germline. The chain's CDR3 is CASSLPGQSKNYGYTF. In nucleotides, the CDR3 is TGCGCCAGCAGCTTGCCTGGACAGAGCAAAAACTATGGCTACACCTTC.